This section outlines one TCR beta chain sequence together with its context. The authors drew 2.5 to 3 ml of blood from each donor. The data stem from a study of monozygotic twins with inflammatory bowel disease. TCRdb reanalyzed the 5' RACE reads and collapses them to one entry per CDR3 protein, without DNA. Recorded for this sample: 330,000 or so distinct CDR3 sequences. This CDR3 region has 12 residues. CDR1 is MDHEN, CDR2 SYDVKM, per germline. This rearrangement joins TRBV28 to TRBJ2-7; lacking DNA, the TRBD2 call made by TCRdb goes unchecked. The clonotype comes from a human donor with ulcerative colitis or Crohn's disease, or a healthy co-twin of an affected twin (not recorded which). Material: blood. Here the CDR3 reads CASSLPSGEQYF.